A single sample is the source of the 30 T cell receptor beta chains below, sequenced in a study of CXCR3-negative and CXCR3-positive naive CD8 T cells (dated by TCRdb to between 2018 and 2020). TCRdb lists the instrument as NextSeq 550. The Human TCR Profiling Kit (MiLaboratory) was used to make UMI-labeled 5' RACE TRB cDNA libraries. Reads reprocessed by TCRdb are summarized as one entry per CDR3 protein sequence, and DNA is absent. The sample table records over 20,000 distinct CDR3 sequences. Approximately 3% of the sample comes from the top ten. Specimen: naive CXCR3- CD8+ T cells from blood. The cell subset or site label here, explained by the study, means: CD45RO-CCR7+CD27+CD95- naive CD8+ T cells lacking CXCR3 (TNR3-). Receptors originate from a human donor in good health. Some clones in this sample may be carry-over from other donors' samples.

The CDR3 here is CASSPNLQGYEQYF. This sequence joins TRBV7-2 and TRBJ2-7; TCRdb returns TRBD1, unconfirmable since there is no DNA. From germline, CDR1 is SGHTA and CDR2 FQGNSA. The length of the CDR3 is 14 residues.

The chain uses TRBV29-1 and TRBJ2-2. This CDR3 has 13 residues. Germline values: CDR1 SQVTM, CDR2 ANQGSEA. The CDR3 here is CSVEGENTGELFF.

J is TRBJ1-4 and V is TRBV29-1; TCRdb picks TRBD1, but there is no DNA to check that call. Germline loops: CDR1 SQVTM, CDR2 ANQGSEA. This CDR3 has 12 amino acids. The chain's CDR3 is CSVRGLMEKLFF.

The chain has TRBV19 and TRBJ1-5; TCRdb's D gene call, TRBD1, goes unchecked for lack of DNA. Germline CDR1 is LNHDA and CDR2 is SQIVND (reference sequence). The CDR3 is made up of 13 amino acids. CDR3 region: CASTVPGLQPQHF.

The chain employs TRBV6-2 or TRBV6-3 and TRBJ1-5. Germline V CDR1 and CDR2: MNHEY, SVGEGT. This CDR3 is built from 14 residues. The CDR3 is CASSYSEGSQPQHF.

The rearrangement joins TRBV29-1 to TRBJ2-2; the TCRdb call, TRBD1, lacks DNA for checking. Germline values: CDR1 SQVTM, CDR2 ANQGSEA. The CDR3 has 16 amino acids. The CDR3: CSVERAGTGIGGELFF.

This clonotype is medium-sized (0.01 to 0.1%) by frequency. The chain employs TRBV27 and TRBJ1-4. This CDR3 is 13 amino acids long. Germline CDR1 reads MNHEY; CDR2 reads SMNVEV (reference sequence). The CDR3 sequence: CASSLSVGLKLFF.

The chain carries TRBV20-1 and TRBJ2-7; checking the TCRdb D call of TRBD1 is not possible without DNA. Germline V gene lookup returns CDR1 DFQATT and CDR2 SNEGSKA (reference sequence). This CDR3 has 13 residues. CDR3 sequence: CSAPDREAGEQYF.

This chain uses TRBV29-1 with TRBJ2-1; TCRdb names TRBD1, which stays unverified in the absence of DNA. Germline V gene data show CDR1 as SQVTM and CDR2 as ANQGSEA. The CDR3 is made up of 15 amino acids. CDR3: CSVPRPRGTGNEQFF.

The chain uses TRBV29-1 and TRBJ1-1; TCRdb outputs TRBD1, but without DNA this stays unchecked. The CDR3 covers 15 residues. Germline-derived CDR1 and CDR2 are SQVTM and ANQGSEA. The CDR3 loop reads CSVGGIGRANTEAFF.

The J gene is TRBJ2-7, the V gene TRBV7-9. This CDR3 has 14 residues. Germline V gene data show CDR1 as SEHNR and CDR2 as FQNEAQ (reference sequence). This CDR3 reads CASSFSGEVYEQYF. The whole variable domain, filled in from reference TRBV7-9 and TRBJ2-7, reads DTGVSQNPRHKITKRGQNVTFRCDPISEHNRLYWYRQTLGQGPEFLTYFQNEAQLEKSRLLSDRFSAERPKGSFSTLEIQRTEQGDSAMYLCASSFSGEVYEQYFGPGTRLTVT.

This chain links TRBV4-3 with TRBJ1-1; there is no DNA to check the TCRdb D call of TRBD1. Germline CDR1 reads LGHNA; CDR2 reads YSLEER. This CDR3 region has 13 residues. The CDR3 loop is CASSQDRGVEAFF.

CDR3: CASSRRGIENEKLFF. The gene calls are TRBV4-3 and TRBJ1-4; the TRBD1 assignment by TCRdb is unverifiable without DNA. This CDR3 is 15 amino acids long. Germline lookup yields CDR1 LGHNA and CDR2 YSLEER.

The CDR3 loop reads CASRDRQGPDTQYF. V usage is TRBV2 and J usage is TRBJ2-3; the TRBD1 assignment by TCRdb is unverifiable without DNA. The germline CDR1 and CDR2 sequences are SNHLY and FYNNEI. This CDR3 contains 14 residues.

Frequency places this clonotype as medium-sized. The CDR3: CASRQDGKTVDYGYTF. J is TRBJ1-2 and V is TRBV7-6; TCRdb lists TRBD1, though no DNA is available to test this call. Germline CDR1 reads SGHVS; CDR2 reads FNYEAQ. There are 16 residues in the CDR3.

CDR3 amino acids: CASSRTGANQPQHF. J is TRBJ1-5 and V is TRBV12-3 or TRBV12-4; TCRdb picks TRBD1, but there is no DNA to check that call. The CDR3 length is 14 residues.

The rearrangement links TRBV7-9 to TRBJ2-3; without DNA, the TCRdb call of TRBD1 cannot be checked. Looked up from germline, CDR1 is SEHNR and CDR2 is FQNEAQ (reference sequence). This CDR3 contains 18 residues. This CDR3 reads CASSLAPRGEFWTDTQYF.

The genes are TRBV28 and TRBJ1-1. The CDR3 totals 14 residues. The germline V gene encodes CDR1 MDHEN and CDR2 SYDVKM. CDR3 loop: CASSLFEGMFEAFF. The full variable domain, with the rest looked up from reference TRBV28 and TRBJ1-1, is DVKVTQSSRYLVKRTGEKVFLECVQDMDHENMFWYRQDPGLGLRLIYFSYDVKMKEKGDIPEGYSVSREKKERFSLILESASTNQTSMYLCASSLFEGMFEAFFGQGTRLTVV.

The chain combines TRBV29-1 with TRBJ2-3. The germline V gene has CDR1 SQVTM and CDR2 ANQGSEA. The CDR3 extends over 15 amino acids. This CDR3 is CSVGGFPNGPDTQYF.

By frequency, this clonotype registers medium-sized (0.01 to 0.1%). The J gene is TRBJ1-1, the V gene TRBV20-1. There are 14 residues in the CDR3. CDR1 is DFQATT, CDR2 SNEGSKA, per germline (reference sequence). The CDR3 here is CSARVSGGGTEAFF.

CDR3 amino acids: CSAVGSRGPADTQYF. The rearrangement joins TRBV20-1 to TRBJ2-3; lacking DNA, the TRBD1 call made by TCRdb goes unchecked. The CDR3 runs 15 residues. In germline, CDR1 is DFQATT, CDR2 SNEGSKA (reference sequence).

This chain connects TRBV5-1 to TRBJ2-2. The CDR3 has 13 residues. The germline V gene encodes CDR1 SGHRS and CDR2 YFSETQ. The CDR3: CASTPANTGELFF. Filled out from reference TRBV5-1 and TRBJ2-2, the complete variable domain reads KAGVTQTPRYLIKTRGQQVTLSCSPISGHRSVSWYQQTPGQGLQFLFEYFSETQRNKGNFPGRFSGRQFSNSRSEMNVSTLELGDSALYLCASTPANTGELFFGEGSRLTVL.

The rearrangement uses TRBV6-4 and TRBJ2-3; without DNA, the TCRdb call of TRBD2 cannot be checked. CDR3 length: 15 residues. Germline lookup yields CDR1 MRHNA and CDR2 SNTAGT. This chain's CDR3 is CASSERGGASDTQYF.

The rearrangement links TRBV7-9 to TRBJ2-1; TCRdb reports TRBD1, a call that lacks DNA to check it against. Germline CDR1 and CDR2: SEHNR and FQNEAQ (reference sequence). The CDR3 totals 12 residues. The CDR3 protein is CASSGYRDEQFF.

The V and J genes are TRBV28 and TRBJ2-1; TCRdb's D call, TRBD1, is unchecked because there is no DNA. Germline V gives CDR1 MDHEN, CDR2 SYDVKM. The CDR3 consists of 14 residues. This CDR3 is CASRQTGVYNEQFF.

The V and J genes are TRBV7-2 and TRBJ2-2; lacking DNA, the TRBD2 call made by TCRdb goes unchecked. Germline values: CDR1 SGHTA, CDR2 FQGNSA. This CDR3 comprises 14 residues. This chain's CDR3 is CASRIGDFLGALFF. Variable domain in full (rest from reference TRBV7-2 and TRBJ2-2): GAGVSQSPSNKVTEKGKDVELRCDPISGHTALYWYRQSLGQGLEFLIYFQGNSAPDKSGLPSDRFSAERTGGSVSTLTIQRTQQEDSAVYLCASRIGDFLGALFFGEGSRLTVL.

Measured by frequency, this clonotype is medium-sized. This sequence joins TRBV20-1 and TRBJ2-7. This CDR3 is 15 amino acids long. Germline CDR1 is DFQATT and CDR2 is SNEGSKA (reference sequence). This CDR3 is CSARFPSGDHYEQYF.

The V gene is TRBV6-2 or TRBV6-3, the J gene TRBJ1-6; TCRdb returns TRBD1, unconfirmable since there is no DNA. The germline gives CDR1 MNHEY, CDR2 SVGEGT. The CDR3 has 14 amino acids. The chain's CDR3 is CASSPGTGVSPLHF.

The chain is built from TRBV14 and TRBJ2-4; TCRdb outputs TRBD2, but without DNA this stays unchecked. The V gene's germline CDR1 is SGHDN and CDR2 FVKESK. The length of the CDR3 is 16 residues. This chain's CDR3 is CASSQAQGLAKNIQYF.

The rearrangement joins TRBV7-6 to TRBJ2-7; checking the TCRdb D call of TRBD1 is not possible without DNA. CDR3 length: 14 amino acids. The germline CDR1 and CDR2 sequences are SGHVS and FNYEAQ. The CDR3 here is CASSNRGQGYEQYF. The full variable domain, in which reference TRBV7-6 and TRBJ2-7 provide the parts outside the CDR3, is GAGVSQSPRYKVTKRGQDVALRCDPISGHVSLYWYRQALGQGPEFLTYFNYEAQQDKSGLPNDRFSAERPEGSISTLTIQRTEQRDSAMYRCASSNRGQGYEQYFGPGTRLTVT.